The 20 T cell receptor beta chains reported below all come from one sample, sequenced in a study of T cell changes during pregnancy in multiple sclerosis. Clones were sequenced by immunoSEQ multiplex PCR, and TCRdb holds only the in-frame ones, with some missing. The sample holds roughly 84,000 clones, around 93% seen once. The starting material was peripheral blood, obtained in the third trimester of pregnancy. The source is a female donor in good health, enrolled as a control in a pregnancy study.

The genes are TRBV6-1 and TRBJ2-2; weak D call: TRBD1 (5 bases). The CDR3 consists of 14 residues. Germline V lookup: CDR1 MNHNS, CDR2 SASEGT. Trimming stripped 8 bases from V and 1 base from J, with 11 bases between. This CDR3 reads CASLRQLNTGELFF. The DNA for the CDR3 is TGTGCCAGCCTTCGACAGCTGAACACCGGGGAGCTGTTTTTT.

The chain carries TRBV5-6 and TRBJ1-1; the D gene is possibly TRBD1 (5 bases). This CDR3 has 13 residues. CDR1 is SGHDT, CDR2 YYEEEE, per germline. Trimming stripped 1 base from V and 6 bases from J, with 10 bases between. The DNA for the CDR3 is TGTGCCAGCAGCTTGCTTTTGACAGCTGAAGCTTTCTTT. Its translation is CASSLLLTAEAFF.

The chain combines TRBV28 with TRBJ2-2, with a weak D call TRBD2 (6 bases). The CDR3 extends over 17 amino acids. CDR1 and CDR2 (germline): MDHEN, SYDVKM. V shed 5 bases and J shed 4 bases, with 20 bases lying between them. In DNA form, the CDR3 reads TGTGCCAGCAGTGGCCGCTCGTATGGGACTGTCACCGGGGAGCTGTTTTTT. It encodes CASSGRSYGTVTGELFF. Using reference TRBV28 and TRBJ2-2 for the parts outside the CDR3, the full variable domain is DVKVTQSSRYLVKRTGEKVFLECVQDMDHENMFWYRQDPGLGLRLIYFSYDVKMKEKGDIPEGYSVSREKKERFSLILESASTNQTSMYLCASSGRSYGTVTGELFFGEGSRLTVL.

The chain joins TRBV7-8 to TRBJ2-1, with 9 bases matching TRBD2. Germline V gene sequence: CDR1 SGHVS, CDR2 FQNEAQ. Trimming cost V 3 bases and J 8 bases; bases outside gene matches: 5. The CDR3 is 14 amino acids. The CDR3 sequence is CASSLGGRVYEQFF. The DNA of the CDR3 is TGTGCCAGCAGCTTGGGCGGGAGGGTCTATGAGCAGTTCTTC.

Only one count was recorded for this clone. The chain uses TRBV5-5 and TRBJ1-1, with a possible D match to TRBD1 (6 bases). Germline CDR1 is SGHKS and CDR2 is YYEKEE (reference sequence). V was pared by 2 bases and J by 3 bases, with 8 bases between. This CDR3 comprises 13 residues. This CDR3 is CASSFNRDTEAFF. CDR3 in DNA: TGTGCCAGCAGCTTCAACAGGGACACTGAAGCTTTCTTT.

The chain recombines TRBV28 with TRBJ1-1; a possible D gene is TRBD1 (5 bases). The germline V gene has CDR1 MDHEN and CDR2 SYDVKM. The CDR3 extends over 14 amino acids. V shed 2 bases and J shed 4 bases, with 11 bases lying between them. The DNA for the CDR3 is TGTGCCAGCAGTTTAGGGGGGGTGGGCACTGAAGCTTTCTTT. This sequence encodes CASSLGGVGTEAFF.

The chain couples TRBV28 to TRBJ1-5; possibly TRBD1 for D (6 bases). In germline, CDR1 is MDHEN, CDR2 SYDVKM. CDR3 length: 14 amino acids. The V and J ends lost 6 bases and 3 bases respectively, with 12 bases between them. In DNA, the CDR3 is TGTGCCAGCAGGCCGACAGGAAACAATCAGCCCCAGCATTTT. This translates into CASRPTGNNQPQHF.

The V and J genes are TRBV28 and TRBJ1-5, with D tentatively TRBD1 (5 bases). There are 16 residues in the CDR3. CDR1 and CDR2 from the germline V gene are MDHEN and SYDVKM. Trimming took 5 bases from V and 9 from J, leaving 23 bases between them. The CDR3 region has the DNA TGTGCCAGCAGTCCTATCCTCGGGGGATGGGGGAGGCCCCAGCATTTT. As protein: CASSPILGGWGRPQHF.

This clone was detected many times. The rearrangement links TRBV6-4 to TRBJ2-2, with 8 bases matching TRBD2. With V trimmed by 3 bases and J by 2 bases, 2 bases remained unmatched. This CDR3 region has 15 residues. Germline V gene data show CDR1 as MRHNA and CDR2 as SNTAGT. CDR3 region: CASSELADNTGELFF. In nucleotides, the CDR3 is TGTGCCAGCAGTGAACTAGCGGATAACACCGGGGAGCTGTTTTTT.

V gene TRBV18 combines with J gene TRBJ2-5; 7 bases align to TRBD1. Germline V CDR1 and CDR2: KGHSH, LQKENI. The length of the CDR3 is 15 residues. V lost 2 bases, J lost 2 bases, and 5 bases stayed unmatched. The CDR3 sequence is CASSPWTGKQETQYF. The CDR3 region has the DNA TGTGCCAGCTCACCATGGACAGGAAAACAAGAGACCCAGTACTTC.

This chain links TRBV25-1 with TRBJ2-7; the match to TRBD1 covers 8 bases. This CDR3 is built from 13 residues. The trim removed 5 bases at V and 5 bases at J, leaving 5 bases unmatched. Per the germline V gene, CDR1 is MGHDK and CDR2 is SYGVNS. DNA for the CDR3: TGTGCCAGCAGTTTATTGACAGGGGACGAGCAGTACTTC. As protein: CASSLLTGDEQYF.

This clone was recorded once. The J gene is TRBJ2-7, the V gene TRBV5-1; 7 bases align to TRBD2. The V gene end was trimmed by 4 bases and the J gene end by 7 bases; junction bases not matched to a gene: 8. CDR1 is SGHRS and CDR2 is YFSETQ in the germline V gene. The CDR3 totals 13 residues. CDR3 region: CASSGEAGIEQYF. In DNA, the CDR3 is TGCGCCAGCAGCGGAGAAGCGGGGATAGAGCAGTACTTC.

J is TRBJ1-1 and V is TRBV2; tentative D call: TRBD1 (5 bases). With 4 bases removed from V and 1 base from J, the gap between germline ends came to 22 bases. This CDR3 comprises 18 residues. Germline CDR1 SNHLY, CDR2 FYNNEI. The CDR3 bases are TGTGCCAGCAGTGTGGGGTTTTCCCGGACGGGGGGGAACACTGAAGCTTTCTTT. Protein: CASSVGFSRTGGNTEAFF.

The chain is built from TRBV28 and TRBJ2-5; TRBD2 matches at 8 bases. CDR3 length equals 16 residues. The germline V gene has CDR1 MDHEN and CDR2 SYDVKM. J gave up 5 bases and V 1 base, and 9 bases lay outside the gene matches. CDR3 sequence (DNA): TGTGCCAGCAGTTTATTTCGGCGGGGGGAAGGGGAGACCCAGTACTTC. As protein: CASSLFRRGEGETQYF.

The CDR3 protein is CASSFKGDQETQYF. The DNA for the CDR3 is TGCGCCAGCAGCTTTAAGGGGGACCAAGAGACCCAGTACTTC. This sequence joins TRBV5-1 and TRBJ2-5, with D perhaps TRBD1 (6 bases). Germline assignment: CDR1 SGHRS and CDR2 YFSETQ. V lost 2 bases and J 0 bases, leaving 8 bases between the germline ends. The CDR3 is made up of 14 amino acids.

This clone appeared a single time. CDR3 DNA sequence: TGTGCCACCAGCAGACGACAGGGTGCCGGGGAGCTGTTTTTT. Its translation: CATSRRQGAGELFF. The gene calls are TRBV15 and TRBJ2-2; 7 nucleotides line up with TRBD1. This CDR3 is 14 amino acids long. From germline, CDR1 is LNHNV and CDR2 YYDKDF (reference sequence). The V segment lost 2 bases and the J segment 6 bases; nucleotides outside the gene matches: 3. The full variable domain, its missing parts supplied by reference TRBV15 and TRBJ2-2, is DAMVIQNPRYQVTQFGKPVTLSCSQTLNHNVMYWYQQKSSQAPKLLFHYYDKDFNNEADTPDNFQSRRPNTSFCFLDIRSPGLGDTAMYLCATSRRQGAGELFFGEGSRLTVL.

The chain combines TRBV2 with TRBJ1-1, with TRBD1 matching over 9 bases. Germline CDR1 and CDR2: SNHLY and FYNNEI. This CDR3 comprises 13 residues. V shed 9 bases, J shed 7 bases, and the junction held 9 bases outside the gene matches. As DNA, the CDR3 is TGTGCCAGTGCGGACAGGGGTAGTTTTGAAGCTTTCTTT. It is translated as CASADRGSFEAFF.

V is TRBV6-1 and J is TRBJ1-2, with D possibly matching TRBD1 (6 bases). Between the trimmed V and J ends, which lost 4 bases and 5 bases, there was a span of 14 bases. Germline CDR1 is MNHNS and CDR2 is SASEGT. This CDR3 contains 14 residues. In nucleotides, the CDR3 is TGTGCCAGCAGTGGGGGAAGGACAGAGTATGGCTACACCTTC. Encoded protein: CASSGGRTEYGYTF.

J is TRBJ2-3 and V is TRBV4-2; 7 nucleotides align to TRBD2. V lost 0 bases to trimming and J lost 4 bases; unmatched junction nucleotides: 10. This CDR3 spans 17 amino acids. Germline CDR1 reads LGHNA; CDR2 reads YNFKEQ. DNA of the CDR3: TGTGCCAGCAGCCAAGATTGGGGGGAGGGCCCCCCAGATACGCAGTATTTT. Residues: CASSQDWGEGPPDTQYF.

The V and J genes are TRBV28 and TRBJ2-7, with TRBD1 matching over 12 bases. The V and J ends lost 5 bases and 7 bases, in that order; junction bases with no gene match: 9. This CDR3 has 15 amino acids. Germline values: CDR1 MDHEN, CDR2 SYDVKM. The CDR3 reads CASSTMGQGAREQYF. CDR3 DNA: TGTGCCAGCAGTACCATGGGACAGGGGGCAAGGGAGCAGTACTTC.